Listed below are T cell receptor beta chains from one sample, sequenced in a study of cytomegalovirus exposure and HLA in healthy donors. Sequencing used immunoSEQ multiplex PCR; TCRdb keeps in-frame clones, though not all of them. The sample records about 150,000 clones, under 75% being singletons. Source material: PBMCs. These receptors originate from a woman aged 55-69 years in good health and CMV-seropositive. CDR3s include the opening cysteine and the closing phenylalanine or tryptophan. The D gene is left open where the match is weak. Rows may omit the clone size; those that give it use once, few, many or a size class.

J: TRBJ1-5; size: .; V: TRBV6-1; D: .; CDR3: CASSEQTRDWNQPQHF; DNA: TGTGCCAGCAGTGAACAGACCCGGGACTGGAATCAGCCCCAGCATTTT
J: TRBJ1-1; size: few; V: TRBV5-1; D: .; CDR3: CASSRTVNTEAFF; DNA: TGCGCCAGCAGCCGTACAGTGAACACTGAAGCTTTCTTT
J: TRBJ2-1; size: .; V: TRBV7-8; D: .; CDR3: CASSLGAGGFYNEQFF; DNA: TGTGCCAGCAGCTTAGGGGCAGGGGGGTTTTACAATGAGCAGTTCTTC
J: TRBJ2-1; size: once; V: TRBV7-2; D: .; CDR3: CASSFPVSSYNEQFF; DNA: TGTGCCAGCAGCTTTCCGGTAAGCTCCTACAATGAGCAGTTCTTC
J: TRBJ1-2; size: few; V: TRBV5-4; D: TRBD1; CDR3: CASSSLRDRGSWNYGYTF; DNA: TGTGCCAGCAGCTCCCTGCGGGACAGGGGGTCATGGAACTATGGCTACACCTTC
J: TRBJ2-5; size: .; V: TRBV28; D: TRBD1; CDR3: CARAGQGASQETQYF; DNA: TGTGCCAGGGCCGGACAGGGGGCTAGCCAAGAGACCCAGTACTTC
J: TRBJ2-5; size: .; V: TRBV18; D: .; CDR3: CASSASAGYQETQYF; DNA: TGTGCCAGCTCGGCCTCGGCGGGCTACCAAGAGACCCAGTACTTC
J: TRBJ2-2; size: .; V: TRBV4-1; D: .; CDR3: CASSQEQENTGELFF; DNA: TGCGCCAGCAGCCAAGAACAGGAAAACACCGGGGAGCTGTTTTTT
J: TRBJ1-2; size: .; V: TRBV6-1; D: TRBD1; CDR3: CASERTGDGYTF; DNA: TGTGCCAGCGAGAGGACAGGGGATGGCTACACCTTC
J: TRBJ2-3; size: few; V: TRBV2; D: TRBD1; CDR3: CASGFTGGDTQYF; DNA: TGTGCCAGCGGGTTTACAGGGGGCGATACGCAGTATTTT
J: TRBJ2-1; size: .; V: TRBV19; D: .; CDR3: CASSMVRGPGEQFF; DNA: TGTGCCAGTAGTATGGTTCGAGGGCCGGGTGAGCAGTTCTTC
J: TRBJ2-7; size: .; V: TRBV9; D: TRBD1; CDR3: CASSAGQGDTNEQYF; DNA: TGTGCCAGCAGCGCGGGACAGGGCGATACTAACGAGCAGTACTTC
J: TRBJ2-5; size: .; V: TRBV5-1; D: .; CDR3: CASSSLGGQETQYF; DNA: TGCGCCAGCAGCTCCTTGGGGGGGCAGGAGACCCAGTACTTC
J: TRBJ2-2; size: .; V: TRBV6-4; D: .; CDR3: CASSDPKGELFF; DNA: TGTGCCAGCAGTGATCCTAAGGGGGAGCTGTTTTTT
J: TRBJ2-7; size: .; V: TRBV18; D: TRBD1; CDR3: CASSPSRDRAYEQYF; DNA: TGTGCCAGCTCCCCCAGCAGGGACAGAGCCTACGAGCAGTACTTC
J: TRBJ2-3; size: .; V: TRBV5-1; D: TRBD2; CDR3: CASYSPGLGTDTQYF; DNA: TGCGCCAGCTATTCGCCGGGACTAGGCACAGATACGCAGTATTTT
J: TRBJ2-2; size: .; V: TRBV19; D: .; CDR3: CASTVQGNTGELFF; DNA: TGTGCCAGTACAGTTCAGGGGAACACCGGGGAGCTGTTTTTT
J: TRBJ1-1; size: .; V: TRBV6-6; D: .; CDR3: CASRWEAEAFF; DNA: TGTGCCAGCAGGTGGGAGGCGGAAGCTTTCTTT
J: TRBJ1-2; size: few; V: TRBV5-4; D: TRBD1; CDR3: CASRGTGGGRDYGYTF; DNA: TGTGCCAGCAGGGGGACAGGCGGCGGTAGGGACTATGGCTACACCTTC
J: TRBJ2-2; size: .; V: TRBV19; D: TRBD2; CDR3: CASRRFGGRAGTGELFF; DNA: TGTGCCAGTAGGCGGTTCGGGGGGAGGGCCGGAACCGGGGAGCTGTTTTTT
J: TRBJ1-2; size: .; V: TRBV7-9; D: .; CDR3: CASNIRQTDGYTF; DNA: TGTGCCAGCAATATCCGCCAGACAGACGGCTACACCTTC
J: TRBJ2-7; size: .; V: TRBV2; D: .; CDR3: CASGRGYEQYF; DNA: TGTGCCAGCGGTAGGGGATACGAGCAGTACTTC
J: TRBJ2-1; size: .; V: TRBV29-1; D: TRBD2; CDR3: CSVGLQSYNEQFF; DNA: TGCAGCGTGGGACTACAATCCTACAATGAGCAGTTCTTC
J: TRBJ2-3; size: .; V: TRBV11-2; D: TRBD2; CDR3: CASSSTTSGTDTQYF; DNA: TGTGCCAGCAGCTCTACGACTAGCGGCACAGATACGCAGTATTTT
J: TRBJ2-7; size: few; V: TRBV5-6; D: .; CDR3: CASSLAQYEQYF; DNA: TGTGCCAGCAGCTTGGCCCAGTACGAGCAGTACTTC
J: TRBJ2-3; size: .; V: TRBV7-9; D: TRBD2; CDR3: CASSAGTSVSDTQYF; DNA: TGTGCCAGCAGCGCCGGGACTAGCGTCTCAGATACGCAGTATTTT
J: TRBJ1-2; size: .; V: TRBV7-2; D: .; CDR3: CASSSSQGLGYGYTF; DNA: TGTGCCAGCAGCTCCTCGCAGGGGTTGGGCTATGGCTACACCTTC
J: TRBJ2-1; size: .; V: TRBV7-8; D: .; CDR3: CASSDDRSFYNEQFF; DNA: TGTGCCAGCAGCGATGACAGGTCCTTCTACAATGAGCAGTTCTTC
J: TRBJ1-2; size: few; V: TRBV5-4; D: .; CDR3: CASSLGGSSYGYTF; DNA: TGTGCCAGCAGCTTGGGAGGAAGCAGCTATGGCTACACCTTC
J: TRBJ2-2; size: few; V: TRBV2; D: .; CDR3: CASRRTENTGELFF; DNA: TGTGCCAGCAGACGGACAGAGAACACCGGGGAGCTGTTTTTT
J: TRBJ2-7; size: .; V: TRBV28; D: .; CDR3: CASSLLRYEQYF; DNA: TGTGCCAGCAGTCTACTAAGATACGAGCAGTACTTC
J: TRBJ1-3; size: .; V: TRBV5-6; D: TRBD1; CDR3: CASSSTGTGNTIYF; DNA: TGTGCCAGCAGCTCGACAGGGACAGGAAACACCATATATTTT